The table lists the clone carrying this T cell receptor beta chain with a count of one. Its antigen is currently unknown. These data belong to a study of CD8 T cells in Susac syndrome. This CDR3 is built from 13 residues. The V end lost 3 bases, the J end lost 6 bases, and 9 bases lay between the germline ends. Study outcomes and limitations: Total CD8+ and CD8+ TEMRA repertoires contained fewer than 20 and five Susac-specific public clones, respectively.

Negative isolation yielded CD4+ and CD8+ T cells, and FACS enriched TEMRA cells. After extraction with the RNeasy kit, about 0.5 to 1 ug of the RNA was reverse transcribed using random hexamers. TCRdb itself ran the immunoSEQ multiplex PCR reads through MiXCR, one entry per CDR3 protein. The sample contains 65,000 to 85,000 distinct CDR3 sequences, 85% to 95% of which appear only once. The V gene is TRBV12-3 or TRBV12-4, the J gene TRBJ1-5; D is unresolved. Material: CD8+ T cells from PBMCs. The TCR originated in a human donor with Susac syndrome. The CDR3 nucleotides are TGTGCCAGCAGTTTGGCGACGGGTCAGCCCCAGCATTTT. Its protein is CASSLATGQPQHF.